Listed here are 7 T cell receptor beta chains from one sample, sequenced in a study of shared clonotypes between healthy human individuals. The method was immunoSEQ multiplex PCR; TCRdb's version includes in-frame clones alone and lacks a portion of them. The repertoire consists of around 2.5 million clones, with 93% occurring once and the leading ten covering about 0.38%. Sequenced sample: naive CD4+ T cells from PBMCs. Subset meaning: CD45RA+ positively selected. These receptors all come from a young man in good health. Some clones in this sample may be carry-over from other donors' samples.

V usage is TRBV30 and J usage is TRBJ1-2; no clear D gene. CDR1 is GTSNPN, CDR2 SVGIG, per germline (reference sequence). CDR3 size: 12 residues. V was clipped by 4 bases and J by 4 bases, with 10 bases between them. Here the CDR3 DNA reads TGTGCCTGGAAGCCCGACGGCTATGGCTACACCTTC. It is translated as CAWKPDGYGYTF.

As concerns this clone: Other DNA sequences in the same sample also yield this CDR3. J is TRBJ1-3 and V is TRBV7-2; the D is unclear. Trimming pared 0 bases from V and 0 bases from J, leaving 3 bases between. There are 14 residues in the CDR3. Germline V gene lookup returns CDR1 SGHTA and CDR2 FQGNSA. CDR3: CASSLAGSGNTIYF. As DNA, the CDR3 is TGTGCCAGCAGCTTAGCCGGCTCTGGAAACACCATATATTTT.

The CDR3 loop is CASSRRTSTYNEQFF. For the CDR3, the DNA is TGTGCCAGCAGCAGGCGGACTAGCACCTACAATGAGCAGTTCTTC. The rearrangement links TRBV7-2 to TRBJ2-1, with 8 nucleotides matching TRBD2. Germline V gene lookup returns CDR1 SGHTA and CDR2 FQGNSA. The CDR3 covers 15 residues. Germline trimming cut 5 bases from V and 2 bases from J; bases unmatched to any gene: 5.

The rearrangement joins TRBV5-6 to TRBJ1-2; D call uncertain. CDR3 length equals 13 residues. V lost 3 bases and J lost 2, with 8 bases in between. Per germline, CDR1 SGHDT and CDR2 YYEEEE. CDR3 in amino acids: CASSYGKNYGYTF. CDR3 coding DNA: TGTGCCAGCAGCTACGGGAAGAACTATGGCTACACCTTC.

The chain has TRBV15 and TRBJ2-7; D is tentatively TRBD1 or TRBD2 (5 bases each). Trimming took 0 bases from V and 2 from J, leaving 11 bases between them. This CDR3 is built from 15 residues. Germline V gene sequence: CDR1 LNHNV, CDR2 YYDKDF (reference sequence). The CDR3 loop is CATSRDGTITYEQYF. CDR3 DNA: TGTGCCACCAGCAGAGATGGGACCATCACCTACGAGCAGTACTTC. Based on the CDR3 plus reference TRBV15 and TRBJ2-7, the full variable domain is DAMVIQNPRYQVTQFGKPVTLSCSQTLNHNVMYWYQQKSSQAPKLLFHYYDKDFNNEADTPDNFQSRRPNTSFCFLDIRSPGLGDTAMYLCATSRDGTITYEQYFGPGTRLTVT.

Note on this clone: This same CDR3 is encoded by further DNA sequences in the sample. The chain recombines TRBV5-1 with TRBJ2-2; D remains ambiguous. The V end was cut by 2 bases, the J end by 7 bases, with 6 bases between. The CDR3 is 12 amino acids. Germline lookup yields CDR1 SGHRS and CDR2 YFSETQ. The CDR3 loop reads CASSFDGGELFF. For the CDR3, the DNA is TGCGCCAGCAGCTTCGACGGCGGGGAGCTGTTTTTT. The full variable domain, with the rest looked up from reference TRBV5-1 and TRBJ2-2, is KAGVTQTPRYLIKTRGQQVTLSCSPISGHRSVSWYQQTPGQGLQFLFEYFSETQRNKGNFPGRFSGRQFSNSRSEMNVSTLELGDSALYLCASSFDGGELFFGEGSRLTVL.

This sequence joins TRBV5-1 and TRBJ1-4; 7 bases map to TRBD1. CDR3 length equals 15 residues. J lost 7 bases, V lost 4 bases, and 10 bases had no gene match. Germline V gene sequence: CDR1 SGHRS, CDR2 YFSETQ. CDR3 DNA sequence: TGCGCCAGCAGCCCAACACAGGGGTTCGCTGAAAAACTGTTTTTT. This translates into CASSPTQGFAEKLFF.